The present TCR beta chain was sequenced within a study of somatic mutations in cytotoxic T cells in rheumatoid arthritis. TCRdb's table, derived via immunoSEQ multiplex PCR, lists solely in-frame clones and lacks some. Of 10,000 to 12,000 clones in the sample, around four fifths were seen once. Germline lookup yields CDR1 MNHEY and CDR2 SMNVEV (reference sequence). The V segment lost 4 bases and the J segment 5 bases; nucleotides outside the gene matches: 12. The CDR3 spans 17 residues. This clone was seen a few times. Sequenced input: CD8+ T cells sorted from blood. The genes are TRBV27 and TRBJ2-1, with 9 nucleotides matching TRBD2. The sequence was collected from a man aged 45-65 years in good health. The CDR3 is CASSSPFSGSGDNEQFF. The CDR3 nucleotides are TGTGCCAGCAGTTCCCCTTTTAGCGGGAGTGGGGACAATGAGCAGTTCTTC.